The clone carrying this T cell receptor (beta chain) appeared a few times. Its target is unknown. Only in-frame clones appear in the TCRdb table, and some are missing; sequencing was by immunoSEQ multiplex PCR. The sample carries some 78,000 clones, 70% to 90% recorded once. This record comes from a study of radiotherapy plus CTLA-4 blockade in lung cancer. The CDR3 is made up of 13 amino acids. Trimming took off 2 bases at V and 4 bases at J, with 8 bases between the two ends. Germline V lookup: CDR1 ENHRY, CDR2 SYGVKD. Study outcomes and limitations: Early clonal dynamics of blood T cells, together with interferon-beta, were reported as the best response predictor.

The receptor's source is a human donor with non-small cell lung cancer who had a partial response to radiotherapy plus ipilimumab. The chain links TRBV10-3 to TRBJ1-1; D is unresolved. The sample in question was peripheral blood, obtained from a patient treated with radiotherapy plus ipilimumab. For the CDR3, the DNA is TGTGCCATCAGTGAGCCCCGGGGCACTGAAGCTTTCTTT. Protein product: CAISEPRGTEAFF.